This record looks at one TCR beta chain sequence and its context. The PCR used 60 Vbeta and 13 Jbeta primers. The protocol was immunoSEQ multiplex PCR, while the TCRdb copy is restricted to in-frame clones and leaves out a portion. The sample holds 170,000 or so clones; under 90% are singletons and the top ten take around 4.9%. The data were taken from a study of cytomegalovirus exposure and HLA in healthy donors. The sample consisted of PBMCs. This receptor was obtained from a man aged 18 to 35 in good health and CMV-seronegative.

CDR3 region: CASSLDLARAYEQYF. The CDR3 DNA follows: TGCGCCAGCAGCTTGGATCTAGCTCGGGCCTACGAGCAGTACTTC. The V and J genes are TRBV5-1 and TRBJ2-7, with D possibly TRBD2 on 5 matching bases. The CDR3 loop spans 15 amino acids. The V gene lost 0 bases and the J gene lost 2 bases, with 12 bases spanning the gap. Germline values: CDR1 SGHRS, CDR2 YFSETQ.